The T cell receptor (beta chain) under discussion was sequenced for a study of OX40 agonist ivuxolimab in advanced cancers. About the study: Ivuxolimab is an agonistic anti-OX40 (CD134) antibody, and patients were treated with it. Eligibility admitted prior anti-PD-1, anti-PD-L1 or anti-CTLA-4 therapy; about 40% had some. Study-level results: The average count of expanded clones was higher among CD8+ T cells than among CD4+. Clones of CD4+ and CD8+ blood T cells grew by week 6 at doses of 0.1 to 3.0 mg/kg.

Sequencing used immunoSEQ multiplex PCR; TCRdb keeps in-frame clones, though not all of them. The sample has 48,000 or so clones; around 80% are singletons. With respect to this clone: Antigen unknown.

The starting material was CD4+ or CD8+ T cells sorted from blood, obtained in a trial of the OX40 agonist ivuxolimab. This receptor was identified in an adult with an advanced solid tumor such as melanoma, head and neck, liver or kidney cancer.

The CDR3, as DNA: TGTGCCAGCTCACCACGGGGGGGACTAGCGGGGCCTTACAATGAGCAGTTCTTC. This encodes CASSPRGGLAGPYNEQFF. This chain connects TRBV18 to TRBJ2-1; 13 positions match TRBD2. Germline V gene data show CDR1 as KGHSH and CDR2 as LQKENI. J lost 4 bases, V lost 1 base, and 7 bases had no gene match. The CDR3 sequence is 18 residues long.